This T cell receptor beta chain derives from a study of blood T cell repertoires in COVID-19. On the study more broadly: Researchers got acute and convalescent COVID-19 samples from the United States, Italy and Spain.

As originally analysed: Researchers report that nucleated cell counts were estimated from reference gene primer amplification. Some clones are missing from TCRdb's copy, which holds only in-frame ones; the method was immunoSEQ multiplex PCR. V, J and clone size are those of that table, while D and trimming were read from the DNA. The data hold around 280,000 clones, with around 87% observed a single time. Germline assignment: CDR1 KGHSH and CDR2 LQKENI. This CDR3 is 12 amino acids long. Losses at the gene ends were 6 bases for V and 6 bases for J; bases not matched to a gene: 4. The sample comprised peripheral blood. The clonotype was recovered from an older man with acute or convalescent COVID-19. The rearrangement links TRBV18 to TRBJ2-7; 8 positions match TRBD1. This CDR3 reads CASSRTGFEQYF. Here the CDR3 DNA reads TGTGCCAGCTCTCGGACAGGGTTCGAGCAGTACTTC.